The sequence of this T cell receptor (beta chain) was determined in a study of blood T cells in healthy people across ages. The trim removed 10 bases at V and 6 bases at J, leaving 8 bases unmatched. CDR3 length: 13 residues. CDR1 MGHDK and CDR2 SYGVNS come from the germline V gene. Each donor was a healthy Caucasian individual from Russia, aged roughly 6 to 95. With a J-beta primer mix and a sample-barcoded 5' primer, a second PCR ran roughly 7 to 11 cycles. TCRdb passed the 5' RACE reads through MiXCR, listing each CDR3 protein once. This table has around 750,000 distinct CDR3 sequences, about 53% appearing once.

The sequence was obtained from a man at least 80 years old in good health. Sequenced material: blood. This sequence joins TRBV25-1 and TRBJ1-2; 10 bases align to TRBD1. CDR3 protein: CATAQTGGNGYTF. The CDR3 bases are TGTGCCACCGCCCAGACAGGGGGCAATGGCTACACCTTC.